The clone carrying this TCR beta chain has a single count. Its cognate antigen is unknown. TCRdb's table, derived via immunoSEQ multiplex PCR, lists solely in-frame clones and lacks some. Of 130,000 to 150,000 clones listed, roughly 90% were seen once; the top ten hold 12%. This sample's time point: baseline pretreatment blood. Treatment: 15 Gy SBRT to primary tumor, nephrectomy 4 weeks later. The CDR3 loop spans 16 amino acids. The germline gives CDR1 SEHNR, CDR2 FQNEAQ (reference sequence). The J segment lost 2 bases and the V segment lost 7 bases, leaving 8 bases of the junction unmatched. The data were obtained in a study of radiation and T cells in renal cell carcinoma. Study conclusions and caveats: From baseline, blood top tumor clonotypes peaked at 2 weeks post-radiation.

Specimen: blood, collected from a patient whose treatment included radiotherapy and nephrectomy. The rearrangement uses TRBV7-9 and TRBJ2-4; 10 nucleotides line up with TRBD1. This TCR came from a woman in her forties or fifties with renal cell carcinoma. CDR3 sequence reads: CASTPDRGDSKNIQYF. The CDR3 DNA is TGTGCCAGCACCCCGGACAGGGGGGATTCCAAAAACATTCAGTACTTC.